This T cell receptor (beta chain) appears in the sequencing data of a study of T cell repertoires in ileal Crohn's disease. On the study more broadly: At surgery, 30% to 35% of patients smoked, with median disease duration roughly 8.3 years.

TCRdb's table, derived via immunoSEQ multiplex PCR, lists solely in-frame clones and lacks some. This table has fewer than 10,000 clones, approximately 80% appearing once. Unmatched junction bases numbered 6, after V lost 5 bases and J lost 0 bases. Germline values: CDR1 SGHTA, CDR2 FQGNSA. This CDR3 contains 15 residues. As regards this clone: Its specificity is not known.

General study results and limits: Sorted CD8 T cells held more high-frequency clones than CD4. Every patient over 26.8% clonality showed endoscopic recurrence.

The source of this sequence is an adult with Crohn's disease. The rearrangement joins TRBV7-2 to TRBJ2-7; TRBD2 matches 8 bases. The specimen sequenced was ileal tissue. Here the CDR3 DNA reads TGTGCCAGCAGCACGCAGCTAGCGGGCTCCTACGAGCAGTACTTC. Translating gives CASSTQLAGSYEQYF.